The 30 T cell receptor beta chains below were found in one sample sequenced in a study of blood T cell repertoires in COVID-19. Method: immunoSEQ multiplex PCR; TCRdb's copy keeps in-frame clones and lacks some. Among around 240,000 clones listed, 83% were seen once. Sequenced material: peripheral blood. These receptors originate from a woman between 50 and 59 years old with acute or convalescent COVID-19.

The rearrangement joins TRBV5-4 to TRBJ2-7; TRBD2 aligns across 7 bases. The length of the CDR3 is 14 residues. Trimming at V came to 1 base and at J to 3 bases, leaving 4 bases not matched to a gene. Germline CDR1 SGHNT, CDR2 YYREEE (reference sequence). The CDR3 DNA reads TGTGCCAGCAGCTTGTCGGGGAGGGGCTACGAGCAGTACTTC. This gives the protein CASSLSGRGYEQYF.

CDR3 sequence: CASSFGTTETQYF. In DNA form, the CDR3 reads TGTGCCAGCAGCTTCGGGACTACGGAGACCCAGTACTTC. The V call is TRBV7-2, the J call TRBJ2-5; 7 bases fit TRBD2. CDR3 length: 13 residues. V shed 3 bases, J shed 5 bases, and the junction held 3 bases outside the gene matches. Germline-derived CDR1 and CDR2 are SGHTA and FQGNSA.

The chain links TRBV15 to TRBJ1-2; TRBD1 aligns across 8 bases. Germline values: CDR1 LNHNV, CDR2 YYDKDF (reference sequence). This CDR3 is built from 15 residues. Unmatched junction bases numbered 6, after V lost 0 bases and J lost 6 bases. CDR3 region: CATSRDWTGIDGYTF. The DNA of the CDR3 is TGTGCCACCAGCAGAGACTGGACAGGGATTGATGGCTACACCTTC.

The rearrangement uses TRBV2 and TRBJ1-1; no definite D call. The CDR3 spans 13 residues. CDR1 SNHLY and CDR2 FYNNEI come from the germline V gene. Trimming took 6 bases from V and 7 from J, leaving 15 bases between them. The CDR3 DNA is TGTGCCAGCAGGAGGGCGTTGGGAGGTGAAGCTTTCTTT. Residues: CASRRALGGEAFF.

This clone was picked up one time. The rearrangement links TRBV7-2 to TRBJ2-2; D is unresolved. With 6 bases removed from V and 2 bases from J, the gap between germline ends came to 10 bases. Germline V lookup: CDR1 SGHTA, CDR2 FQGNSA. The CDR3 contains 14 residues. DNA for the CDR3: TGTGCCAGCAGACCCGGTCTTAACACCGGGGAGCTGTTTTTT. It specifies CASRPGLNTGELFF.

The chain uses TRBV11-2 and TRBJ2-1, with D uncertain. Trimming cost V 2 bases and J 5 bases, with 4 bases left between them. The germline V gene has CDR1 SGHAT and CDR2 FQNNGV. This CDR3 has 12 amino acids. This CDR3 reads CASSLIDNEQFF. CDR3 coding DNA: TGTGCCAGCAGCTTAATAGACAATGAGCAGTTCTTC.

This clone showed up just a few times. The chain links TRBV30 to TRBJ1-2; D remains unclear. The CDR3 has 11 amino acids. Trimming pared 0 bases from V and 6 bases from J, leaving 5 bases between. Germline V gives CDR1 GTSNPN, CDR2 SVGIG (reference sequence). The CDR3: CAWSVRNGYTF. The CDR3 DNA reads TGTGCCTGGAGTGTCAGAAATGGCTACACCTTC. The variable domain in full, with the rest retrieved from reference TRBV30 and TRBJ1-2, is SQTIHQWPATLVQPVGSPLSLECTVEGTSNPNLYWYRQAAGRGLQLLFYSVGIGQISSEVPQNLSASRPQDRQFILSSKKLLLSDSGFYLCAWSVRNGYTFGSGTRLTVV.

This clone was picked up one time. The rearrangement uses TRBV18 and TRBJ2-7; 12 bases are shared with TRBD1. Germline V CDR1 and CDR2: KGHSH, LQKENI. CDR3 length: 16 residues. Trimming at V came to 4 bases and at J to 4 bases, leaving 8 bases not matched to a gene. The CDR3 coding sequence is TGTGCCAGCTCACTCAAGGGACAGGGGGCCCAATACGAGCAGTACTTC. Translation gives CASSLKGQGAQYEQYF.

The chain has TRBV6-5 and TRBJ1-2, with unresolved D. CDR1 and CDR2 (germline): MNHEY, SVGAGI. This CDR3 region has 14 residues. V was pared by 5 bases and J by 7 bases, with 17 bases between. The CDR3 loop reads CASSPGSRTSGYTF. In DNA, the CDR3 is TGTGCCAGCAGTCCTGGCTCCAGGACTTCTGGCTACACCTTC.

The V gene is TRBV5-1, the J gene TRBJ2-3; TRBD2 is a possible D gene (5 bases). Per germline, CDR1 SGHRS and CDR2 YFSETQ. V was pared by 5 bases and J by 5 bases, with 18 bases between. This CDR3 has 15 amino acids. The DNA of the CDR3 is TGCGCCAGCAGTCGGGGTGAGCCTGCAGGAGATACGCAGTATTTT. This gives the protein CASSRGEPAGDTQYF.

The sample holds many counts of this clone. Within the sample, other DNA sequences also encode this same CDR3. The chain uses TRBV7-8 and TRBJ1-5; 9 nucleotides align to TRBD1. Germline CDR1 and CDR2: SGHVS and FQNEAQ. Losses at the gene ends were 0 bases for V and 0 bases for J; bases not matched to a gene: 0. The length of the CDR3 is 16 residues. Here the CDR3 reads CASSLAGQGSNQPQHF. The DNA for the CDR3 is TGTGCCAGCAGCTTAGCGGGACAGGGTAGCAATCAGCCCCAGCATTTT.

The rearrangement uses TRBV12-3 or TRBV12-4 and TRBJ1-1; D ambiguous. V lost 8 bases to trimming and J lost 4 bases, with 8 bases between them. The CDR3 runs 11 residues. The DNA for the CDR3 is TGTGCCAGCGGGTGGGCCACTGAAGCTTTCTTT. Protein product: CASGWATEAFF.

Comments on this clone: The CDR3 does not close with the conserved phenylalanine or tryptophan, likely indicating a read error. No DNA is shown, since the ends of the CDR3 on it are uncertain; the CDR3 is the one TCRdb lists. The CDR3 protein is CASSGTSGTSL. The V gene is TRBV2, the J gene TRBJ2-7; the D segment call TRBD2 is taken from the table without a DNA check. The CDR3 comprises 11 residues, both ends counted. CDR1 is SNHLY and CDR2 is FYNNEI in the germline V gene.

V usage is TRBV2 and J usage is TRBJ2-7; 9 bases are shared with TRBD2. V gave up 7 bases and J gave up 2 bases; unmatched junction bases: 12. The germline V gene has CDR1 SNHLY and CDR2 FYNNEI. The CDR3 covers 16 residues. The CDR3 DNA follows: TGTGCCAGCATAGGGGTAGCGGGAGAAAGCCCCTACGAGCAGTACTTC. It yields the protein CASIGVAGESPYEQYF. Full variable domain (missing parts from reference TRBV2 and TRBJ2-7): EPEVTQTPSHQVTQMGQEVILRCVPISNHLYFYWYRQILGQKVEFLVSFYNNEISEKSEIFDDQFSVERPDGSNFTLKIRSTKLEDSAMYFCASIGVAGESPYEQYFGPGTRLTVT.

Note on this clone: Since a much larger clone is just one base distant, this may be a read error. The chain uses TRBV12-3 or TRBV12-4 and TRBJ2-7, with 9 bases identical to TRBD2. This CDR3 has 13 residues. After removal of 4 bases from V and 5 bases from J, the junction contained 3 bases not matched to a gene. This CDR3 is CASSYGLANEQYF. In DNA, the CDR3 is TGTGCCAGCAGTTACGGACTAGCGAACGAGCAGTACTTC.

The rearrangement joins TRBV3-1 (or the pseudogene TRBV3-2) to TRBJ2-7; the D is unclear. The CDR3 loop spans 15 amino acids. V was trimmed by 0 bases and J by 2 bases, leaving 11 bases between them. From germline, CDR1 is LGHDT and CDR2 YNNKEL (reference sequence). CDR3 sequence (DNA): TGTGCCAGCAGCCAAGATCCCGCCCGAGCCTACGAGCAGTACTTC. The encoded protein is CASSQDPARAYEQYF.

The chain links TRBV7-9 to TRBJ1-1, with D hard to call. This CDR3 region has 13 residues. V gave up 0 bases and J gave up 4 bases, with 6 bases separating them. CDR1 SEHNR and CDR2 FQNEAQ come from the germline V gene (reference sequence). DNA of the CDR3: TGTGCCAGCAGCTTAGCGCGGGTCACTGAAGCTTTCTTT. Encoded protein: CASSLARVTEAFF.

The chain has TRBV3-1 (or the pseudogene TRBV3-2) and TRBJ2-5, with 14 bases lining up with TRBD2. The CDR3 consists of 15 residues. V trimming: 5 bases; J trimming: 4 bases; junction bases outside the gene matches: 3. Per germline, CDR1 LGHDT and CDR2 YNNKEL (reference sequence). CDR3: CASSRGLAGGETQYF. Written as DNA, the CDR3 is TGTGCCAGCAGCAGAGGACTAGCGGGGGGAGAGACCCAGTACTTC.

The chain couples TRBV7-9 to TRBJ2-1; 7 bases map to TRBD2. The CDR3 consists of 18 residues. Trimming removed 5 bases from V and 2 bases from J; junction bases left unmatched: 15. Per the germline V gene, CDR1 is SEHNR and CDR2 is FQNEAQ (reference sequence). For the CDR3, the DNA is TGTGCCAGCAGCCCCACGGGGGGAGGGCCCGTAACCTACAATGAGCAGTTCTTC. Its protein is CASSPTGGGPVTYNEQFF.

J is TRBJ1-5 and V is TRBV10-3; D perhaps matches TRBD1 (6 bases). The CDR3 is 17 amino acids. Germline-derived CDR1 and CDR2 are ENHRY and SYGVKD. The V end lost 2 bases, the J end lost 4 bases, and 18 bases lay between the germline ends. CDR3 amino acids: CAISETLGRGRNQPQHF. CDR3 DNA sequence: TGTGCCATCAGTGAGACGCTGGGCAGGGGAAGGAATCAGCCCCAGCATTTT.

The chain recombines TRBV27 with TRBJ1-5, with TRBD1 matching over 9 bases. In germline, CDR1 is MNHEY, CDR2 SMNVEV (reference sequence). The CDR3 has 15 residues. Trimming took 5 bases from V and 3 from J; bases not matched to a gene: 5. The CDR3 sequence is CASSRGQGTNQPQHF. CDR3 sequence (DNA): TGTGCCAGCAGTCGGGGACAGGGTACCAATCAGCCCCAGCATTTT.

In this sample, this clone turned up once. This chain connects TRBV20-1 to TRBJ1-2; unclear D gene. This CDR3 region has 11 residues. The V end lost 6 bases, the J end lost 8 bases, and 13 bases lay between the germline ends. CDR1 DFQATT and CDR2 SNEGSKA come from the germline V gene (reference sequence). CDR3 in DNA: TGCAGTGCCCGACACCTCTACGGCTACACCTTC. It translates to CSARHLYGYTF.

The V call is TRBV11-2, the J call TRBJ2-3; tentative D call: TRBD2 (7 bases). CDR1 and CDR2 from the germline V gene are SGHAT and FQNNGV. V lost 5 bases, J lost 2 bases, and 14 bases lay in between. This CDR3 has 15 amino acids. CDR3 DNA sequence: TGTGCCAGCAGCCTAGGGGGGGGCCCCACAGATACGCAGTATTTT. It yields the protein CASSLGGGPTDTQYF. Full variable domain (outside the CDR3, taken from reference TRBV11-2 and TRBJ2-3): EAGVAQSPRYKIIEKRQSVAFWCNPISGHATLYWYQQILGQGPKLLIQFQNNGVVDDSQLPKDRFSAERLKGVDSTLKIQPAKLEDSAVYLCASSLGGGPTDTQYFGPGTRLTVL.

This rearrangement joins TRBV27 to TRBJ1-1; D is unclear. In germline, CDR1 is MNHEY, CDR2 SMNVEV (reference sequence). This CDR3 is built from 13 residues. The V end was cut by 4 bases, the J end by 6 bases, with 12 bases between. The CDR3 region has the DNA TGTGCCAGCAGTTCCGTGATACGAGCTGAAGCTTTCTTT. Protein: CASSSVIRAEAFF.

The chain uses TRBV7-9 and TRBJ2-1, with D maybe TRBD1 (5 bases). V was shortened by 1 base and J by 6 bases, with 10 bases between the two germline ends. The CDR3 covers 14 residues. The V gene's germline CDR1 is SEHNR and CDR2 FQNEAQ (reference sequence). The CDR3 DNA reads TGTGCCAGCAGCTTAGAGGGGTCCCTCAATGAGCAGTTCTTC. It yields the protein CASSLEGSLNEQFF.

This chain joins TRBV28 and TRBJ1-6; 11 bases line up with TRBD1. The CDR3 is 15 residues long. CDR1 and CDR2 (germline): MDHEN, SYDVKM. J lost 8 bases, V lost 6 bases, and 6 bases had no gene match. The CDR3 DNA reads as TGTGCCAGCAGAACCGGGACAGGGGGTTATTCACCCCTCCACTTT. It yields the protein CASRTGTGGYSPLHF.

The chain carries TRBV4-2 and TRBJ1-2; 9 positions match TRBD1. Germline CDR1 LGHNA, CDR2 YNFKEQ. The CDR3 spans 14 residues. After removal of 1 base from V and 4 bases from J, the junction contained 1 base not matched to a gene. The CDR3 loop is CASSQGQGVYGYTF. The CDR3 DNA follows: TGTGCCAGCAGCCAAGGACAGGGGGTCTATGGCTACACCTTC.

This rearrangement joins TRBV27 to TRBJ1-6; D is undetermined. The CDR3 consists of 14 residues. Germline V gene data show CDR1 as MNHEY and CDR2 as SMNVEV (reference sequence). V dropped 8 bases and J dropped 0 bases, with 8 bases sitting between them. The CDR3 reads CASRGSSYNSPLHF. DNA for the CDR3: TGTGCCAGCCGAGGGAGCTCCTATAATTCACCCCTCCACTTT.

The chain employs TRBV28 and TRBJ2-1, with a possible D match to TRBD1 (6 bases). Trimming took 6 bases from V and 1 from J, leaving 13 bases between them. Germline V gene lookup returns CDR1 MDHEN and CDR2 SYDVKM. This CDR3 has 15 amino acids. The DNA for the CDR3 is TGTGCCAGCAGGTCTACAGGGAATTCCTACAATGAGCAGTTCTTC. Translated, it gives CASRSTGNSYNEQFF.

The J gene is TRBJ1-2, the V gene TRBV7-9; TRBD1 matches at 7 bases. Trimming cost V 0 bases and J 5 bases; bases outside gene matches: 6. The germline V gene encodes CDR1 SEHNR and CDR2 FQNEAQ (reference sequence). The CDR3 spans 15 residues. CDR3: CASSLAGGTAYGYTF. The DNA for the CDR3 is TGTGCCAGCAGCTTAGCTGGGGGGACAGCTTATGGCTACACCTTC.